These 21 T cell receptor beta chains were sequenced from one sample in a study of T cell repertoires in cytomegalovirus infection. TCRdb re-called the reads through MiXCR, storing one row per CDR3 protein. The sample shows just under 550,000 distinct CDR3 sequences, about 26% of them seen only once. The sequenced sample was PBMCs. Receptors originate from a human donor in good health (CMV status not recorded). Some clones in this sample may be carry-over from other donors' samples.

The J gene is TRBJ2-3, the V gene TRBV6-2 or TRBV6-3; D not resolved. Trimming stripped 4 bases from V and 0 bases from J, with 11 bases between. The germline gives CDR1 MNHEY, CDR2 SVGEGT. CDR3 length equals 15 residues. The CDR3 spells CASSFSIGSTDTQYF. In DNA, the CDR3 is TGTGCCAGCAGTTTCTCCATCGGGAGCACAGATACGCAGTATTTT.

There are a few counts of this clonotype. The V gene is TRBV24-1, the J gene TRBJ1-1; possibly TRBD1 for D (6 bases). V lost 10 bases and J 7 bases, leaving 18 bases between the germline ends. Germline CDR1 is KGHDR and CDR2 is SFDVKD. The CDR3 is 13 residues long. The chain's CDR3 is CATSSPGGGEAFF. CDR3 bases: TGTGCCACGAGTTCCCCCGGAGGGGGTGAAGCTTTCTTT.

The chain is built from TRBV7-2 and TRBJ1-1; a possible D gene is TRBD1 (6 bases). Germline V gene lookup returns CDR1 SGHTA and CDR2 FQGNSA. Trimming removed 7 bases from V and 0 bases from J, with 12 bases in between. The CDR3 consists of 14 residues. This chain's CDR3 is CASKSGAMNTEAFF. The CDR3, as DNA: TGTGCCAGCAAGTCGGGGGCGATGAACACTGAAGCTTTCTTT.

This clonotype was recorded a few times. The chain has TRBV5-1 and TRBJ2-7; no reliable D call. There are 13 residues in the CDR3. In germline, CDR1 is SGHRS, CDR2 YFSETQ. Between the trimmed V and J ends, which lost 7 bases and 3 bases, there was a span of 14 bases. This chain's CDR3 is CASGEQTNYEQYF. In DNA, the CDR3 is TGCGCCAGCGGTGAACAGACAAACTACGAGCAGTACTTC.

This clonotype was observed a handful of times. The rearrangement joins TRBV6-5 to TRBJ2-1; possible D gene TRBD2, 6 bases. Trimming shortened V by 4 bases and J by 0 bases, and 16 bases separated the two germline ends. CDR3 length: 17 residues. Germline assignment: CDR1 MNHEY and CDR2 SVGAGI. In DNA, the CDR3 is TGTGCCAGCAGTTTGCGGACTACCCTAAGCTCCTACAATGAGCAGTTCTTC. It is translated as CASSLRTTLSSYNEQFF.

This chain joins TRBV18 and TRBJ2-7; 7 bases match TRBD1. The ends lost 3 bases at V and 6 bases at J; junction bases unmatched: 8. CDR3 length: 14 residues. CDR1 and CDR2 (germline): KGHSH, LQKENI. The CDR3 DNA follows: TGTGCCAGCTCACCCGGACAGGAGCCTTTCGAGCAGTACGTC. As protein: CASSPGQEPFEQYV.

The V call is TRBV6-5, the J call TRBJ2-5, with D perhaps TRBD1 (6 bases). The CDR3 consists of 15 residues. CDR1 and CDR2 from the germline V gene are MNHEY and SVGAGI. V shed 2 bases and J shed 1 base, with 11 bases lying between them. CDR3 bases: TGTGCCAGCAGTTACGCCGACAGGCGCCAAGAGACCCAGTACTTC. It yields the protein CASSYADRRQETQYF.

This clonotype was recorded a few times. The CDR3 protein is CASSERLAGGETQYF. For the CDR3, the DNA is TGTGCCAGCAGTGAACGACTAGCGGGAGGAGAGACCCAGTACTTC. This chain joins TRBV2 and TRBJ2-5; 13 bases match TRBD2. Germline trimming cut 2 bases from V and 4 bases from J; bases unmatched to any gene: 1. This CDR3 comprises 15 residues. Germline-derived CDR1 and CDR2 are SNHLY and FYNNEI.

This clonotype was seen a few times. V is TRBV28 and J is TRBJ1-1; no firm D call. Germline CDR1 is MDHEN and CDR2 is SYDVKM. The CDR3 extends over 16 amino acids. The V end lost 5 bases, the J end lost 3 bases, and 19 bases lay between the germline ends. Here the CDR3 reads CASSALVTGWDTEAFF. The DNA of the CDR3 is TGTGCCAGCAGTGCTCTGGTCACGGGGTGGGACACTGAAGCTTTCTTT.

In this sample, this clonotype turned up a few times. The genes are TRBV19 and TRBJ1-5, with TRBD1 matching over 8 bases. Germline V lookup: CDR1 LNHDA, CDR2 SQIVND (reference sequence). The CDR3 runs 15 residues. Trimming cost V 9 bases and J 1 base; bases outside gene matches: 8. CDR3: CASVQDRVSNQPQHF. The CDR3 DNA sequence: TGTGCCAGCGTCCAGGACAGGGTAAGCAATCAGCCCCAGCATTTT.

The chain combines TRBV19 with TRBJ1-3, with 7 positions matching TRBD1. Looked up from germline, CDR1 is LNHDA and CDR2 is SQIVND (reference sequence). The CDR3 has 16 residues. V lost 5 bases and J lost 0; bases outside the gene matches: 7. CDR3 DNA sequence: TGTGCCAGTAGTCCGGGACAGCGGAGCTCTGGAAACACCATATATTTT. This encodes CASSPGQRSSGNTIYF.

This clonotype was seen more than once but under ten times. The chain links TRBV7-9 to TRBJ1-5; D not resolved. The CDR3 is 14 residues long. Per germline, CDR1 SEHNR and CDR2 FQNEAQ (reference sequence). V shed 5 bases and J shed 3 bases, with 11 bases lying between them. The CDR3 is CASSLNMDNQPQHF. In DNA, the CDR3 is TGTGCCAGCAGCCTAAATATGGACAATCAGCCCCAGCATTTT.

This clonotype has only a few counts. The CDR3 DNA reads as TGTGCCAGCAGCTTTACAGGGCTCGACACTGAAGCTTTCTTT. This gives the protein CASSFTGLDTEAFF. The rearrangement links TRBV9 to TRBJ1-1; D may be TRBD1 (6 bases). Germline V gene data show CDR1 as SGDLS and CDR2 as YYNGEE. CDR3 size: 14 residues. The ends were cut back, 4 bases at V and 3 bases at J, with 13 bases in the middle.

The rearrangement uses TRBV19 and TRBJ1-1; TRBD1 aligns across 10 bases. This CDR3 region has 14 residues. Germline V gene lookup returns CDR1 LNHDA and CDR2 SQIVND (reference sequence). Trimming took 5 bases from V and 4 from J; bases not matched to a gene: 4. Here the CDR3 reads CASSVRDRGTEAFF. CDR3 nucleotide sequence: TGTGCCAGTAGTGTCCGGGACAGGGGCACTGAAGCTTTCTTT.

The chain carries TRBV11-2 and TRBJ1-1; unclear D gene. The CDR3 is 13 residues long. Trimming removed 5 bases at V and 4 bases at J, with 11 bases between. Germline CDR1 and CDR2: SGHAT and FQNNGV. CDR3 coding DNA: TGTGCCAGCAGCCCGTATACGACCACTGAAGCTTTCTTT. It specifies CASSPYTTTEAFF.

This clonotype was counted ten times or more. The chain combines TRBV6-2 or TRBV6-3 with TRBJ1-5; 11 nucleotides match TRBD1. V was pared by 5 bases and J by 6 bases, with 9 bases of the junction left unmatched. This CDR3 has 16 amino acids. CDR1 is MNHEY and CDR2 is SVGEGT in the germline V gene. The CDR3 is CASSTDGQGASQPQHF. The CDR3 DNA is TGTGCCAGCAGTACAGACGGACAGGGGGCAAGTCAGCCCCAGCATTTT.

The J gene is TRBJ2-7, the V gene TRBV6-1; 10 positions agree with TRBD2. The junction had 5 bases not matched to a gene; V was cut back by 7 bases and J by 5 bases. Germline V gives CDR1 MNHNS, CDR2 SASEGT. The CDR3 spans 13 residues. CDR3 loop: CASKTSGRNEQYF. DNA of the CDR3: TGTGCCAGCAAGACTAGCGGGCGTAACGAGCAGTACTTC.

This clonotype came up many times. V usage is TRBV7-2 and J usage is TRBJ2-5; D perhaps matches TRBD2 (6 bases). Germline V gene sequence: CDR1 SGHTA, CDR2 FQGNSA. V was trimmed by 5 bases and J by 2 bases, leaving 12 bases between them. This CDR3 has 14 residues. The CDR3 DNA follows: TGTGCCAGCAGCCCTATGGCGGGGCAAGAGACCCAGTACTTC. This sequence encodes CASSPMAGQETQYF.

A few counts support this clonotype. The chain has TRBV24-1 and TRBJ2-2; D gene unclear. The CDR3 is 14 amino acids. Germline-derived CDR1 and CDR2 are KGHDR and SFDVKD. The V end was cut by 6 bases, the J end by 0 bases, with 7 bases between. The CDR3 spells CATSQKANTGELFF. The CDR3 region has the DNA TGTGCCACCAGTCAGAAAGCGAACACCGGGGAGCTGTTTTTT.

The CDR3 region is CATRDRANTGELFF. In DNA form, the CDR3 reads TGCGCCACCCGGGACAGAGCGAACACCGGGGAGCTGTTTTTT. The gene calls are TRBV10-2 and TRBJ2-2; the match to TRBD1 covers 7 bases. CDR3 length: 14 amino acids. Per the germline V gene, CDR1 is WSHSY and CDR2 is SAAADI. After removal of 10 bases from V and 0 bases from J, the junction contained 5 bases not matched to a gene.

This clonotype was seen only a few times. The chain carries TRBV6-2 or TRBV6-3 and TRBJ1-1; D is perhaps TRBD1 (5 bases). The V end lost 6 bases, the J end lost 2 bases, and 19 bases lay between the germline ends. Germline lookup yields CDR1 MNHEY and CDR2 SVGEGT. The CDR3 extends over 16 amino acids. The CDR3 nucleotides read TGTGCCAGCAGCTGGGGGGGAGAGGGTGGTAACACTGAAGCTTTCTTT. This codes for CASSWGGEGGNTEAFF.